Reported below is one T cell receptor beta chain. Its antigen is unidentified. This record belongs to a study of T cells in Graves' hyperthyroidism and ophthalmopathy. Study-wide points: Ophthalmopathy cases were set apart from stable hyperthyroidism by a 13 V-J model. Blood shared most expanded thyroid clonotypes above 0.001.

An absence of ophthalmopathy progression within 18 months meant stable Graves' hyperthyroidism. This CDR3 is 15 amino acids long. V shed 6 bases, J shed 5 bases, and the junction held 7 bases outside the gene matches. RNA transcripts yielded amplified TCR beta CDR3 regions. The primer set for the first-round RT-PCR of the TCR CDR3 was HTBI. Using its own MiXCR run on the multiplex PCR reads, TCRdb lists one record per CDR3 protein. The sample includes 470,000 or so distinct CDR3 sequences, less than 25% seen only once; the top ten take around 27%. The chain has TRBV12-3 or TRBV12-4 and TRBJ2-2, with 9 bases identical to TRBD2. This receptor was identified in a man younger than 30 with Graves' hyperthyroidism. The sequenced sample was blood. The CDR3 here is CASSRAGGGTGELFF. The CDR3 nucleotides read TGTGCCAGCAGCCGAGCGGGGGGCGGGACCGGGGAGCTGTTTTTT.